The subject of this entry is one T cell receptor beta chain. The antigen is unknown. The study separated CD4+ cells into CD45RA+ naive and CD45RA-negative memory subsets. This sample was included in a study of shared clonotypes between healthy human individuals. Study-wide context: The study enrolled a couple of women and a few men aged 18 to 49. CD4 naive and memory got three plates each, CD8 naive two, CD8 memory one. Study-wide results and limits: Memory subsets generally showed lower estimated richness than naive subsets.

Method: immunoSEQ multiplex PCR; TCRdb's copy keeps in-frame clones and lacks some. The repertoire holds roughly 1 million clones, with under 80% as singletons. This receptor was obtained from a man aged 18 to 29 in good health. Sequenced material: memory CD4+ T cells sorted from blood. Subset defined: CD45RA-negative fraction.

CDR3 in amino acids: CASSFNGGAYNEQFF. The CDR3 DNA follows: TGTGCCAGCAGCTTTAACGGGGGAGCCTACAATGAGCAGTTCTTC. V gene TRBV7-2 combines with J gene TRBJ2-1; the D gene is possibly TRBD2 (6 bases). V was cut by 3 bases and J by 2 bases, with 11 bases left in between. The CDR3 length is 15 residues. Germline V CDR1 and CDR2: SGHTA, FQGNSA. Combining the CDR3 with reference TRBV7-2 and TRBJ2-1 gives the whole variable domain GAGVSQSPSNKVTEKGKDVELRCDPISGHTALYWYRQSLGQGLEFLIYFQGNSAPDKSGLPSDRFSAERTGGSVSTLTIQRTQQEDSAVYLCASSFNGGAYNEQFFGPGTRLTVL.